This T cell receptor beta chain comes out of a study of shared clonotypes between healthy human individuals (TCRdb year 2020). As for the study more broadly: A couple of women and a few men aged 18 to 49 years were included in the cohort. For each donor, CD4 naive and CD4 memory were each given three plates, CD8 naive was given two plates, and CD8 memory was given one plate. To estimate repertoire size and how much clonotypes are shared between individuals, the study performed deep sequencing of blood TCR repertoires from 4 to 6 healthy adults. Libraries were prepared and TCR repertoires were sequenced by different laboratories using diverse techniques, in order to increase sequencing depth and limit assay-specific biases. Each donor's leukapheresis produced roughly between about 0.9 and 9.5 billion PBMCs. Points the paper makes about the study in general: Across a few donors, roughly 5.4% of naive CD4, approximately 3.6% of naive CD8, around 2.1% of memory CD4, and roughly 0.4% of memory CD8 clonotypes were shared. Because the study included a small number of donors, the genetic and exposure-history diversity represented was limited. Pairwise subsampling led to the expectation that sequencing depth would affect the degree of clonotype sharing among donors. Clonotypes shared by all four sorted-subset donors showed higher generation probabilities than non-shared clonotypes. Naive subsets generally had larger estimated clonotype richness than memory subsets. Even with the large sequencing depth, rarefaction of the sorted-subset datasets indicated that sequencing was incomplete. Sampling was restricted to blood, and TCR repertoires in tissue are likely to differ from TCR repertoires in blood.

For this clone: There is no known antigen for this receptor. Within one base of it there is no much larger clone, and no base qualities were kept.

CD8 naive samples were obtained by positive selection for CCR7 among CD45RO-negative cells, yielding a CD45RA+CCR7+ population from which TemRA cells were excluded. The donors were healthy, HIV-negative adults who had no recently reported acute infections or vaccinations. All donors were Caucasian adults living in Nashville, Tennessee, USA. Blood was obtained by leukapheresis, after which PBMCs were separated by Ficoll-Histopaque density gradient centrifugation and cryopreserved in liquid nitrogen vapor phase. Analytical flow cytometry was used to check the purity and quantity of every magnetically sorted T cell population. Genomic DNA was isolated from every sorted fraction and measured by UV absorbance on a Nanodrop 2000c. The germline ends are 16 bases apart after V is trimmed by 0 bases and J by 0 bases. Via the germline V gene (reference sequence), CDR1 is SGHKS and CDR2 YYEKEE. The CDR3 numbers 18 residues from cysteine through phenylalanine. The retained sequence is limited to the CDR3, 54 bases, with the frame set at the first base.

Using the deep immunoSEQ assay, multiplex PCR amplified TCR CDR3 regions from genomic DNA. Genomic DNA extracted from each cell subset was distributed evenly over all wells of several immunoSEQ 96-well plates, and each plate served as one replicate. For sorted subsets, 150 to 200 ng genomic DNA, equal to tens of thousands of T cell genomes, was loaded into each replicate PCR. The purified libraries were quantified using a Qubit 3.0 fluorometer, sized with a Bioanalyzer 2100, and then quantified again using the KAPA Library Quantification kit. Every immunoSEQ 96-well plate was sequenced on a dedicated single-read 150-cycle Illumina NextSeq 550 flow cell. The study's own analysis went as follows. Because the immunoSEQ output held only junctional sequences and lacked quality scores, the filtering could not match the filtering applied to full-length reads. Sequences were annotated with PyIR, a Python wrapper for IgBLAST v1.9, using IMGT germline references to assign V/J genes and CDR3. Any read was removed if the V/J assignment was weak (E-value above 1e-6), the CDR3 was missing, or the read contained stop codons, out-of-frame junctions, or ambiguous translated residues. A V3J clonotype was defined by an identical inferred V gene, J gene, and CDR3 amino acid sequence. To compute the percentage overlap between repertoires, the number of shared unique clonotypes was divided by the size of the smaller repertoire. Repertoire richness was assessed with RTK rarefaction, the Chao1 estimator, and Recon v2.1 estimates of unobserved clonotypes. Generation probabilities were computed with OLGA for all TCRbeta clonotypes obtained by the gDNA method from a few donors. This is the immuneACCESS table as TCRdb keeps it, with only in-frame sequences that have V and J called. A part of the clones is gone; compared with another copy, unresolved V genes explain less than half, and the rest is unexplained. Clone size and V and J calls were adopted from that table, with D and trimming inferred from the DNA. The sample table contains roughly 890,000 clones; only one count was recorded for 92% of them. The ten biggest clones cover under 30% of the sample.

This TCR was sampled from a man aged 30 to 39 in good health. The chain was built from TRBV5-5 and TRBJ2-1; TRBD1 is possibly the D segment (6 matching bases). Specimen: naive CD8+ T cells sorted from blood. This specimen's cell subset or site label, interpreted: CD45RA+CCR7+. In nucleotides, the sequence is TGTGCCAGCAGCTTGGTGGGGGCCCGCGGAGGCTCCTACAATGAGCAGTTCTTC. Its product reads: CASSLVGARGGSYNEQFF.